These 11 T cell receptor beta chains originate from one sample sequenced in a study of patients and donors after allogeneic stem cell transplantation. Via MiXCR, TCRdb re-called the RT-PCR reads, giving one row per CDR3 protein. The sample yields 150,000 to 200,000 distinct CDR3 sequences, roughly 31% seen once. The sample was blood, either unsorted or a sorted T cell fraction (not recorded which). All receptors derive from a human donor who was either an allogeneic HSCT recipient or a stem cell or donor lymphocyte infusion donor (not recorded which). It is not recorded whose cells these are; they may come from a transplant donor.

This clonotype was counted many times. This chain uses TRBV5-1 with TRBJ1-2, with D hard to call. CDR3 length equals 13 residues. V lost 4 bases to trimming and J lost 4 bases, with 11 bases between them. From germline, CDR1 is SGHRS and CDR2 YFSETQ. CDR3 in amino acids: CASSPEDSYGYTF. CDR3 nucleotides: TGCGCCAGCAGCCCGGAGGATTCCTATGGCTACACCTTC.

V is TRBV20-1 and J is TRBJ1-2; D is unclear. Germline CDR1 is DFQATT and CDR2 is SNEGSKA (reference sequence). The V end lost 2 bases, the J end lost 1 base, and 8 bases lay between the germline ends. There are 13 residues in the CDR3. The CDR3 nucleotides read TGCAGTGCTAGAAACAGCTTTAACTATGGCTACACCTTC. Its translation is CSARNSFNYGYTF.

This clonotype was observed a few times. V is TRBV27 and J is TRBJ2-6; D is unclear. This CDR3 has 15 amino acids. CDR1 is MNHEY, CDR2 SMNVEV, per germline (reference sequence). V lost 4 bases, J lost 0 bases, and 7 bases lay in between. The CDR3 DNA reads as TGTGCCAGCAGTTCTTGGGACTCTGGGGCCAACGTCCTGACTTTC. It specifies CASSSWDSGANVLTF.

This clonotype has at least ten counts. The chain recombines TRBV6-2 or TRBV6-3 with TRBJ1-4; no clear D. CDR1 is MNHEY, CDR2 SVGEGT, per germline. V lost 0 bases and J lost 0, with 11 bases in between. The CDR3 loop spans 17 amino acids. CDR3 in DNA: TGTGCCAGCAGTTACTCTGGGCAGACTACAACTAATGAAAAACTGTTTTTT. This translates into CASSYSGQTTTNEKLFF.

CDR3 nucleotide sequence: TGCGCCAGCAGCAATCTACCGGGACAGGGGTCTTACGAGCAGTACTTC. It yields the protein CASSNLPGQGSYEQYF. This chain uses TRBV5-1 with TRBJ2-7, with 10 bases lining up with TRBD1. This CDR3 comprises 16 residues. The junction had 11 bases not matched to a gene; V was cut back by 4 bases and J by 4 bases. CDR1 SGHRS and CDR2 YFSETQ come from the germline V gene.

In this sample, this clonotype turned up a few times. V is TRBV7-9 and J is TRBJ2-5; D may be TRBD2 (6 bases). V was shortened by 5 bases and J by 4 bases, with 17 bases between the two germline ends. Germline loops: CDR1 SEHNR, CDR2 FQNEAQ (reference sequence). The CDR3 runs to 15 residues. The DNA for the CDR3 is TGTGCCAGCAGCCCACCCCAGGCGGGACTAGAGACCCAGTACTTC. Protein sequence: CASSPPQAGLETQYF.

The genes are TRBV4-2 and TRBJ2-3; D is possibly TRBD2 (5 bases). There are 15 residues in the CDR3. Per germline, CDR1 LGHNA and CDR2 YNFKEQ. Trimming took off 0 bases at V and 2 bases at J, with 9 bases between the two ends. CDR3 bases: TGTGCCAGCAGCCAAGATACCGGGGTCACAGATACGCAGTATTTT. Amino acid sequence: CASSQDTGVTDTQYF.

In this sample, this clonotype turned up a few times. The J gene is TRBJ2-5, the V gene TRBV24-1; TRBD2 matches 13 bases. Germline-derived CDR1 and CDR2 are KGHDR and SFDVKD. The CDR3 loop spans 17 amino acids. The ends lost 4 bases at V and 5 bases at J; junction bases unmatched: 9. This CDR3 reads CATSEGGLAGVGETQYF. The CDR3 DNA reads TGTGCCACCAGTGAGGGCGGACTAGCGGGAGTAGGGGAGACCCAGTACTTC.

This clonotype was detected a few times. This rearrangement joins TRBV7-9 to TRBJ1-2, with 7 bases lining up with TRBD1. Losses at the gene ends were 3 bases for V and 2 bases for J; bases not matched to a gene: 3. This CDR3 spans 14 amino acids. Germline V gene data show CDR1 as SEHNR and CDR2 as FQNEAQ (reference sequence). The CDR3 nucleotides read TGTGCCAGCAGCTTCCAGGGGGGAAACTATGGCTACACCTTC. Its protein product is CASSFQGGNYGYTF.

This chain connects TRBV11-1 to TRBJ1-1; D not resolved. V dropped 5 bases and J dropped 1 base, with 8 bases sitting between them. This CDR3 region has 13 residues. CDR1 and CDR2 (germline): SGHAT, FQDESV (reference sequence). CDR3 region: CASSAAQNTEAFF. CDR3 DNA: TGTGCCAGCAGCGCAGCCCAGAACACTGAAGCTTTCTTT.

The chain recombines TRBV21-1 with TRBJ2-7; the table assigns TRBD1, which was not confirmed against the DNA. TRBV21-1 is recorded as a pseudogene. The CDR3 consists of 16 residues. CDR3 loop: CASSKRGQVPSYEQYF. The CDR3 DNA sequence: TGTGCCAGCAGCAAAAGGGGACAGGTGCCCTCCTACGAGCAGTACTTC.